Listed here are 29 T cell receptor beta chains from one sample, sequenced in a study of blood T cell repertoires in COVID-19. Sequenced by immunoSEQ multiplex PCR; TCRdb stores in-frame clones only, minus some. Here the sample spans some 91,000 clones, around 80% being singletons. Sequencing input: peripheral blood. Receptors were obtained from a man in his 70s with acute or convalescent COVID-19.

Only a few counts were recorded for this clone. V is TRBV5-5 and J is TRBJ1-3, with 10 positions matching TRBD1. The CDR3 has 17 amino acids. Trimming removed 3 bases from V and 0 bases from J; junction bases left unmatched: 6. Germline assignment: CDR1 SGHKS and CDR2 YYEKEE (reference sequence). The CDR3 DNA is TGTGCCAGCAGCTCCGGACAGGGGGATTTCTCTGGAAACACCATATATTTT. This encodes CASSSGQGDFSGNTIYF.

The chain employs TRBV25-1 and TRBJ2-1; 12 bases fit TRBD2. CDR1 is MGHDK and CDR2 is SYGVNS in the germline V gene. Trimming cost V 8 bases and J 3 bases; bases outside gene matches: 11. The CDR3 extends over 17 amino acids. CDR3 in DNA: TGTGCCAGCTCGACTAGCGGGAGATCAGCGATCTACAATGAGCAGTTCTTC. Encoded protein: CASSTSGRSAIYNEQFF.

The chain has TRBV5-6 and TRBJ1-1; D possibly corresponds to TRBD1 (6 bases). The CDR3 is 16 residues long. The germline V gene has CDR1 SGHDT and CDR2 YYEEEE. The ends were cut back, 1 base at V and 1 base at J, with 14 bases in the middle. The CDR3 spells CASSLTGQIANTEAFF. Written as DNA, the CDR3 is TGTGCCAGCAGCTTGACAGGACAGATCGCGAACACTGAAGCTTTCTTT.

V usage is TRBV5-1 and J usage is TRBJ2-1; 9 nucleotides line up with TRBD2. The CDR3 consists of 15 residues. Trimming took 3 bases from V and 1 from J; bases not matched to a gene: 2. Per the germline V gene, CDR1 is SGHRS and CDR2 is YFSETQ. The CDR3: CASSSTSGSYNEQFF. CDR3 sequence (DNA): TGCGCCAGCAGCTCGACTAGCGGTTCCTACAATGAGCAGTTCTTC.

CDR3 in DNA: TGTGCCAGCAGCTTCACAGATTTTGGGTCCTACGAGCAGTACTTC. Translating gives CASSFTDFGSYEQYF. The chain carries TRBV11-2 and TRBJ2-7; D remains ambiguous. The germline V and J ends were trimmed by 3 bases and 1 base, with 13 bases remaining between them. Germline values: CDR1 SGHAT, CDR2 FQNNGV. The CDR3 has 15 amino acids.

The chain employs TRBV2 and TRBJ1-2; D is unresolved. This CDR3 is built from 12 residues. Germline loops: CDR1 SNHLY, CDR2 FYNNEI. Trimming shortened V by 7 bases and J by 4 bases, and 10 bases separated the two germline ends. The CDR3 protein is CASTWASYGYTF. CDR3 coding DNA: TGTGCCAGCACTTGGGCGAGCTATGGCTACACCTTC.

The table lists this clone with a count of one. The chain carries TRBV5-1 and TRBJ2-5, with D possibly TRBD2 on 5 matching bases. Germline CDR1 SGHRS, CDR2 YFSETQ. There are 15 residues in the CDR3. The V end lost 4 bases, the J end lost 5 bases, and 18 bases lay between the germline ends. In nucleotides, the CDR3 is TGCGCCAGCAGCCCTCGGGCCCCGAGGGAGGAGACCCAGTACTTC. It encodes CASSPRAPREETQYF.

The chain couples TRBV11-3 to TRBJ2-1; TRBD2 agrees at 7 bases. The germline CDR1 and CDR2 sequences are SGHNT and YENEEA. CDR3 size: 16 residues. The ends lost 1 base at V and 2 bases at J; junction bases unmatched: 5. The CDR3 DNA follows: TGTGCCAGCAGCTTAGGGGGGGGGAACCCCTACAATGAGCAGTTCTTC. Its protein is CASSLGGGNPYNEQFF.

A few counts support this clone. This chain joins TRBV27 and TRBJ1-5; D remains unclear. Germline lookup yields CDR1 MNHEY and CDR2 SMNVEV (reference sequence). The V end lost 4 bases, the J end lost 6 bases, and 13 bases lay between the germline ends. The CDR3 has 14 amino acids. This CDR3 is CASSSLLSGQPQHF. CDR3 coding DNA: TGTGCCAGCAGTTCGCTCCTGAGTGGTCAGCCCCAGCATTTT.

V usage is TRBV7-2 and J usage is TRBJ1-6; possible D gene TRBD1, 6 bases. The V gene's germline CDR1 is SGHTA and CDR2 FQGNSA. The CDR3 extends over 14 amino acids. Trimming shortened V by 11 bases and J by 7 bases, and 18 bases separated the two germline ends. CDR3 nucleotides: TGTGCCGCACAACAGGGAAGGGGAAATTCACCCCTCCACTTT. Translation gives CAAQQGRGNSPLHF.

The chain combines TRBV24-1 with TRBJ2-1; 8 bases agree with TRBD1. This CDR3 is 14 amino acids long. V dropped 4 bases and J dropped 4; count of bases not matched to a gene: 2. The germline gives CDR1 KGHDR, CDR2 SFDVKD. The CDR3 loop is CATSETGGYNEQFF. The CDR3 DNA is TGTGCCACCAGTGAAACAGGGGGGTACAATGAGCAGTTCTTC.

This chain connects TRBV3-1 (or the pseudogene TRBV3-2) to TRBJ2-3; 8 bases fit TRBD2. This CDR3 spans 16 amino acids. The V gene's germline CDR1 is LGHDT and CDR2 YNNKEL (reference sequence). J was trimmed by 4 bases and V by 2 bases; bases with no gene match: 8. CDR3 DNA: TGTGCCAGCAGCCAAACGAGCGGGGGCATAGCAGATACGCAGTATTTT. This sequence encodes CASSQTSGGIADTQYF.

The chain is built from TRBV30 and TRBJ2-3, with D uncertain. Germline CDR1 is GTSNPN and CDR2 is SVGIG (reference sequence). The CDR3 loop spans 12 amino acids. V was clipped by 5 bases and J by 6 bases, with 12 bases between them. The CDR3 nucleotides read TGTGCCTGGGGCAGTTCGTTGGATACGCAGTATTTT. Translation: CAWGSSLDTQYF.

V is TRBV3-1 (or the pseudogene TRBV3-2) and J is TRBJ1-3; no clear D. Trimming cost V 0 bases and J 2 bases, with 8 bases left between them. The length of the CDR3 is 15 residues. CDR1 and CDR2 (germline): LGHDT, YNNKEL (reference sequence). The CDR3, as DNA: TGTGCCAGCAGCCAAGATTTGGAGGCTGGAAACACCATATATTTT. Translated: CASSQDLEAGNTIYF.

This clone has just a few counts. This sequence joins TRBV29-1 and TRBJ2-7, with 10 bases fitting TRBD1. V lost 7 bases, J lost 4 bases, and 7 bases stayed unmatched. The germline V gene has CDR1 SQVTM and CDR2 ANQGSEA. The CDR3 runs 13 residues. The DNA for the CDR3 is TGCAGCGCTAGGACAGGGGGGGCTTACGAGCAGTACTTC. It yields the protein CSARTGGAYEQYF.

The rearrangement joins TRBV5-5 to TRBJ1-6, with 11 nucleotides matching TRBD1. V lost 4 bases, J lost 8 bases, and 8 bases stayed unmatched. Germline V gene lookup returns CDR1 SGHKS and CDR2 YYEKEE (reference sequence). The CDR3 has 16 residues. Here the CDR3 reads CASSPHPGQGDSPLHF. The CDR3 DNA sequence: TGTGCCAGCAGCCCTCATCCGGGACAGGGGGATTCACCCCTCCACTTT.

This rearrangement joins TRBV24-1 to TRBJ2-5; D is perhaps TRBD2 (6 bases). The germline gives CDR1 KGHDR, CDR2 SFDVKD. The length of the CDR3 is 14 residues. The V and J ends lost 4 bases and 6 bases respectively, with 14 bases between them. This CDR3 reads CATSDGRGGQTQYF. The CDR3 coding sequence is TGTGCCACCAGTGACGGGAGAGGTGGGCAGACCCAGTACTTC.

The CDR3 DNA reads as TGTGCCAGCAGTTCCAGAAGACAGCCGTACGAGCAGTACTTC. Encoded protein: CASSSRRQPYEQYF. This chain joins TRBV28 and TRBJ2-7; possible D gene TRBD1, 5 bases. The CDR3 runs to 14 residues. The V end lost 4 bases, the J end lost 4 bases, and 14 bases lay between the germline ends. The germline V gene encodes CDR1 MDHEN and CDR2 SYDVKM.

V and J are TRBV2 and TRBJ1-2; D is perhaps TRBD1 (5 bases). Germline V gives CDR1 SNHLY, CDR2 FYNNEI. V dropped 3 bases and J dropped 8 bases, with 13 bases sitting between them. This CDR3 is 13 amino acids long. CDR3 amino acids: CASSDGGTWGYTF. The CDR3 coding sequence is TGTGCCAGCAGTGACGGGGGGACGTGGGGCTACACCTTC. Full variable domain (missing parts from reference TRBV2 and TRBJ1-2): EPEVTQTPSHQVTQMGQEVILRCVPISNHLYFYWYRQILGQKVEFLVSFYNNEISEKSEIFDDQFSVERPDGSNFTLKIRSTKLEDSAMYFCASSDGGTWGYTFGSGTRLTVV.

V and J are TRBV19 and TRBJ1-1; 8 bases are a match to TRBD1. Per the germline V gene, CDR1 is LNHDA and CDR2 is SQIVND (reference sequence). The J segment lost 1 base and the V segment lost 4 bases, leaving 8 bases of the junction unmatched. CDR3 size: 16 residues. The CDR3 nucleotides read TGTGCCAGTAGTAGCGACAGGGGTATCTGGAACACTGAAGCTTTCTTT. Translation gives CASSSDRGIWNTEAFF.

The chain uses TRBV4-1 and TRBJ2-3; 9 nucleotides match TRBD1. The CDR3 extends over 16 amino acids. CDR1 is MGHRA and CDR2 is YSYEKL in the germline V gene. V was pared by 6 bases and J by 7 bases, with 14 bases of the junction left unmatched. The DNA for the CDR3 is TGCGCCAGCAGGGCCATAGACAGGGGGATCCTGAATACGCAGTATTTT. Its translation: CASRAIDRGILNTQYF.

The chain couples TRBV28 to TRBJ1-5; 7 bases are shared with TRBD1. The CDR3 contains 14 residues. Germline trimming cut 6 bases from V and 6 bases from J; bases unmatched to any gene: 8. CDR1 MDHEN and CDR2 SYDVKM come from the germline V gene. The CDR3 spells CASSPQGVSQPQHF. The CDR3 DNA is TGTGCCAGCAGCCCCCAGGGGGTAAGTCAGCCCCAGCATTTT.

The V call is TRBV5-1, the J call TRBJ2-2, with D possibly TRBD2 on 6 matching bases. Trimming removed 6 bases at V and 1 base at J, with 13 bases between. The CDR3 runs 15 residues. Germline V gene sequence: CDR1 SGHRS, CDR2 YFSETQ. The CDR3 protein is CASNRGSGNTGELFF. The CDR3 DNA is TGCGCCAGCAACCGAGGTAGCGGGAACACCGGGGAGCTGTTTTTT.

In DNA form, the CDR3 reads TGCAGCGTTGAGGGTAAGACAGGGGCGAACACTGAAGCTTTCTTT. It translates to CSVEGKTGANTEAFF. The chain links TRBV29-1 to TRBJ1-1; TRBD1 aligns across 8 bases. CDR3 length: 15 amino acids. Trimming cost V 3 bases and J 1 base; bases outside gene matches: 7. The germline V gene encodes CDR1 SQVTM and CDR2 ANQGSEA.

The genes are TRBV13 and TRBJ2-2; 12 bases align to TRBD2. The CDR3 consists of 23 residues. The J segment lost 4 bases and the V segment lost 4 bases, leaving 25 bases of the junction unmatched. Germline assignment: CDR1 PRHDT and CDR2 FYEKMQ (reference sequence). The CDR3 region is CASSSFSAVTSGGRPQVTGELFF. The CDR3 coding sequence is TGTGCCAGCAGCTCATTTAGCGCCGTGACTAGCGGGGGCCGACCCCAAGTCACCGGGGAGCTGTTTTTT.

V is TRBV30 and J is TRBJ2-3; the match to TRBD1 covers 7 bases. The V segment lost 5 bases and the J segment 2 bases; nucleotides outside the gene matches: 7. Germline V lookup: CDR1 GTSNPN, CDR2 SVGIG (reference sequence). The CDR3 runs to 14 residues. CDR3 DNA: TGTGCCTGGGAGGGACAGATTGTCACAGATACGCAGTATTTT. Protein sequence: CAWEGQIVTDTQYF.

This clone has just a few counts. The chain employs TRBV27 and TRBJ1-3; D gene uncertain. Trimming cost V 5 bases and J 1 base, with 9 bases left between them. This CDR3 contains 14 residues. CDR1 and CDR2 from the germline V gene are MNHEY and SMNVEV (reference sequence). CDR3 residues: CASSPGFSGNTIYF. CDR3 sequence (DNA): TGTGCCAGCAGTCCAGGTTTTTCTGGAAACACCATATATTTT.

V and J are TRBV11-3 and TRBJ2-2; 10 bases are a match to TRBD1. Germline loops: CDR1 SGHNT, CDR2 YENEEA. The J segment lost 4 bases and the V segment lost 5 bases, leaving 7 bases of the junction unmatched. The CDR3 contains 16 residues. The CDR3 sequence: CASSADRGKTTGELFF. CDR3 DNA sequence: TGTGCCAGCAGCGCGGACAGGGGGAAAACCACCGGGGAGCTGTTTTTT.

In this sample, this clone turned up a few times. This chain uses TRBV28 with TRBJ1-6; D gene ambiguous. CDR1 and CDR2 (germline): MDHEN, SYDVKM. The CDR3 has 12 amino acids. Trimming left V 7 bases short and J 7 bases short, with 8 bases between. In DNA form, the CDR3 reads TGTGCCAGCAACGTTCAGAATTCACCCCTCCACTTT. Translating gives CASNVQNSPLHF.